This T cell receptor beta chain was retrieved from a study of cytomegalovirus exposure and HLA in healthy donors. Germline values: CDR1 GTSNPN, CDR2 SVGIG (reference sequence). This CDR3 has 12 residues. The V end was cut by 0 bases, the J end by 13 bases, with 13 bases between. A word on this clone: Its specificity is unknown.

Notes on the study in general: Presence/absence analyses took donor sequencing depth as roughly uniform.

13 Jbeta primers and 60 Vbeta primers were used for the PCR. TCRdb's table, derived via immunoSEQ multiplex PCR, lists solely in-frame clones and lacks some. The table records about 120,000 clones, roughly 78% of them present only once. This receptor was taken from a male donor in good health and CMV-seronegative. The rearrangement joins TRBV30 to TRBJ1-5, with a tentative D call TRBD1 (5 bases). The sample was PBMCs. The DNA for the CDR3 is TGTGCCTGGAGTGTACAAAGGGGAGGTCAGCATTTT. Encoded protein: CAWSVQRGGQHF.